These 4 T cell receptor beta chains originate from one sample sequenced in a study of T cell changes during pregnancy in multiple sclerosis. Libraries were prepared by immunoSEQ multiplex PCR; TCRdb keeps only in-frame clonotypes and omits some of them. Among some 80,000 clones listed, approximately 94% were seen once. The sequencing here drew on peripheral blood, taken in the third trimester of pregnancy. The receptors here all came from a female donor with multiple sclerosis, enrolled in a pregnancy study.

The chain employs TRBV2 and TRBJ1-2, with D perhaps matching TRBD1 (6 bases). CDR1 and CDR2 from the germline V gene are SNHLY and FYNNEI. Trimming removed 8 bases from V and 6 bases from J, with 10 bases in between. This CDR3 comprises 11 residues. The CDR3 region has the DNA TGTGCCAGCCTCTCAGGGGATGGCTACACCTTC. Translating gives CASLSGDGYTF.

The chain has TRBV30 and TRBJ2-5; D is unresolved. V was shortened by 2 bases and J by 4 bases, with 8 bases between the two germline ends. Germline values: CDR1 GTSNPN, CDR2 SVGIG (reference sequence). The CDR3 extends over 12 amino acids. This CDR3 is CAWSTGGETQYF. In DNA form, the CDR3 reads TGTGCCTGGAGTACGGGTGGAGAGACCCAGTACTTC.

This sequence joins TRBV6-1 and TRBJ2-3; no definite D call. The V end lost 7 bases, the J end lost 6 bases, and 14 bases lay between the germline ends. The V gene's germline CDR1 is MNHNS and CDR2 SASEGT. This CDR3 is built from 13 residues. The CDR3 loop reads CASTSRVIDTQYF. The CDR3 DNA sequence: TGTGCCAGCACCAGCCGGGTTATTGATACGCAGTATTTT.

This clone was counted once. The CDR3 protein is CASSEARFRLNTEAFF. CDR3 DNA: TGTGCCAGCAGTGAAGCGAGGTTCCGGCTGAACACTGAAGCTTTCTTT. V usage is TRBV6-1 and J usage is TRBJ1-1; no clear D gene. CDR3 length: 16 amino acids. Germline V gene lookup returns CDR1 MNHNS and CDR2 SASEGT. Trimming cost V 0 bases and J 0 bases, with 11 bases left between them.